This T cell receptor beta chain stems from a study of human T cells and chemical hapten exposure. The time point is: patch test 1, 2 weeks after DPC sensitization. Indicated treatment: therapeutic diphenylcyclopropenone sensitization with weekly scalp DPC. The study extracted total RNA from unfractionated whole blood. One entry per CDR3 protein, called by TCRdb with MiXCR from the RACE reads. The sample has roughly 82,000 distinct CDR3 sequences, around 11% seen once. The CDR3 consists of 13 residues. V was pared by 0 bases and J by 8 bases, with 7 bases of the junction left unmatched. From germline, CDR1 is GTSNPN and CDR2 SVGIG (reference sequence).

The chain couples TRBV30 to TRBJ2-7; TRBD1 matches 7 bases. Specimen: whole blood, collected in connection with sensitization to the hapten diphenylcyclopropenone (DPC). This receptor was taken from a woman aged 55-70 years with alopecia areata. Some clones in this sample may be carry-over from other donors' samples. The CDR3 protein is CAWSVRGPDQQYF. The DNA of the CDR3 is TGTGCCTGGAGTGTAAGGGGGCCAGATCAGCAGTACTTC.